This T cell receptor beta chain was captured in a study of cytomegalovirus exposure and HLA in healthy donors. In the study overall: Ancestry clustering placed about four fifths of 350 to 500 genotyped donors in the Caucasian-associated cluster.

Primers included in the PCR were 60 Vbeta and 13 Jbeta primers. Sequenced by immunoSEQ multiplex PCR; TCRdb stores in-frame clones only, minus some. The sample's table shows some 96,000 clones. Study results and limitations: Some highly shared sequence variants likely arose as a pipeline artifact.

Of note for this clone: Its antigen remains unidentified.

V gave up 2 bases and J gave up 5 bases, with 9 bases separating them. This CDR3 has 13 amino acids. Germline CDR1 reads SGHNT; CDR2 reads YYREEE (reference sequence). The chain uses TRBV5-4 and TRBJ2-3; D perhaps matches TRBD2 (5 bases). Sequenced sample: PBMCs. The receptor's source is a woman aged 25 to 39 in good health and CMV-seronegative. The CDR3 nucleotides read TGTGCCAGCAGCTTTGGGAGTGTAGATACGCAGTATTTT. Translating gives CASSFGSVDTQYF.